These T cell receptor beta chains were read from a single sample in a study of T cells in Graves' hyperthyroidism and ophthalmopathy. TCRdb ran MiXCR on the multiplex PCR reads and lists one entry per CDR3 protein. This table holds approximately 95,000 distinct CDR3 sequences, 35% to 50% found once. Source material: peripheral blood or thyroid tissue (not recorded which). The receptor source for this set is a woman aged 30 to 39 with Graves' hyperthyroidism. Each CDR3 is given with its conserved first and last residue. The order of the fields is clone size, J gene, D gene, V gene, CDR3 DNA, CDR3 protein. A D gene is named only where the DNA matches it firmly. Expanded clones are given a class, and other clones once, few, many or no size at all.

abundance: NA
j_gene: TRBJ1-4
d_gene: NA
v_gene: TRBV7-8
CDR3nt: TGTGCCAGCAGCTCCCATGTCAGGGGAGCTAATGAAAAACTGTTTTTT
CDR3aa: CASSSHVRGANEKLFF

abundance: NA
j_gene: TRBJ2-5
d_gene: NA
v_gene: TRBV7-9
CDR3nt: TGTGCCAGCAGCTTAGGAGCGCGGGAGACCCAGTACTTC
CDR3aa: CASSLGARETQYF

abundance: NA
j_gene: TRBJ1-5
d_gene: NA
v_gene: TRBV7-2
CDR3nt: TGTGCCAGCTCCGACAAAGTTCAGGGAGGTCTTTGGCAGCCCCAGCATTTT
CDR3aa: CASSDKVQGGLWQPQHF

abundance: NA
j_gene: TRBJ1-6
d_gene: NA
v_gene: TRBV7-4
CDR3nt: TGTGCCAGCAGCTTAGAACTTGGAGGGGGTTCACCCCTCCACTTT
CDR3aa: CASSLELGGGSPLHF

abundance: many
j_gene: TRBJ2-7
d_gene: NA
v_gene: TRBV5-1
CDR3nt: TGCGCCAGCAGCGAGGGGTTCTACGAGCAGTACTTC
CDR3aa: CASSEGFYEQYF

abundance: many
j_gene: TRBJ1-4
d_gene: NA
v_gene: TRBV6-1
CDR3nt: TGTGCCAGCAGTGAAGCTGTTAGGGGCGTTAATGAAAAACTGTTTTTT
CDR3aa: CASSEAVRGVNEKLFF

abundance: NA
j_gene: TRBJ2-5
d_gene: TRBD2
v_gene: TRBV2
CDR3nt: TGTGCCAGCAGTGAAGGACTAGCGGGAGGGCCAGCAGAGACCCAGTACTTC
CDR3aa: CASSEGLAGGPAETQYF

abundance: few
j_gene: TRBJ2-5
d_gene: NA
v_gene: TRBV20-1
CDR3nt: TGCAGTGCAGTTATAACAAACCAAGAGACCCAGTACTTC
CDR3aa: CSAVITNQETQYF

abundance: many
j_gene: TRBJ1-1
d_gene: TRBD1
v_gene: TRBV12-3/TRBV12-4
CDR3nt: TGTGCCAGCAGTCGACCGGGACAGGGGAACACTGAAGCTTTCTTT
CDR3aa: CASSRPGQGNTEAFF

abundance: NA
j_gene: TRBJ1-2
d_gene: TRBD1
v_gene: TRBV5-1
CDR3nt: TGCGCCAGCAGCTTGGAGGACAGGACGGGAGGCTACACCTTC
CDR3aa: CASSLEDRTGGYTF

abundance: NA
j_gene: TRBJ2-5
d_gene: TRBD2
v_gene: TRBV20-1
CDR3nt: TGCAGTGCTGACATAGCCTCGGGGGGAGGGTTGGAGACCCAGTACTTC
CDR3aa: CSADIASGGGLETQYF

abundance: many
j_gene: TRBJ1-5
d_gene: NA
v_gene: TRBV9
CDR3nt: TGTGCCAGCTCACCCCCAGGGTGGAGAAATCAGCCCCAGCATTTT
CDR3aa: CASSPPGWRNQPQHF

abundance: many
j_gene: TRBJ1-4
d_gene: NA
v_gene: TRBV20-1
CDR3nt: TGCAGTGCTAGAGACCGGGGAATTCCTCGGAGAGTGTTTTTT
CDR3aa: CSARDRGIPRRVFF

abundance: many
j_gene: TRBJ2-7
d_gene: NA
v_gene: TRBV7-9
CDR3nt: TGTGCCAGCAGCGCAGAGTCCGACGAGCAGTACTTC
CDR3aa: CASSAESDEQYF

abundance: NA
j_gene: TRBJ2-3
d_gene: TRBD2
v_gene: TRBV2
CDR3nt: TGTGCCAGCACCCCCCTGGGACTAGCGGAAACAGATACGCAGTATTTT
CDR3aa: CASTPLGLAETDTQYF

abundance: many
j_gene: TRBJ1-5
d_gene: NA
v_gene: TRBV18
CDR3nt: TGTGCCAGCTCAAGGACAGTCAATCAGCCCCAGCATTTT
CDR3aa: CASSRTVNQPQHF

abundance: NA
j_gene: TRBJ2-5
d_gene: TRBD2
v_gene: TRBV7-3
CDR3nt: TGTGCCAGCAGCAAAGCGGGAGTGGAGGAGACCCAGTACTTC
CDR3aa: CASSKAGVEETQYF

abundance: NA
j_gene: TRBJ2-5
d_gene: NA
v_gene: TRBV20-1
CDR3nt: TGCAGTGCTACAGCAGTGGGGGAGACCCAGTACTTC
CDR3aa: CSATAVGETQYF

abundance: NA
j_gene: TRBJ2-5
d_gene: NA
v_gene: TRBV7-9
CDR3nt: TGTGCCAGCAGCCTGGAGGGACAGCCCGTGGAGGCCCAGTACTTC
CDR3aa: CASSLEGQPVEAQYF

abundance: many
j_gene: TRBJ2-5
d_gene: NA
v_gene: TRBV18
CDR3nt: TGTGCCAGCTCACCTTCCGCAGGGAGCTCGGGTTGGGAGACCCAGTACTTC
CDR3aa: CASSPSAGSSGWETQYF

abundance: NA
j_gene: TRBJ2-7
d_gene: TRBD2
v_gene: TRBV6-9
CDR3nt: TGTGCCAGCAGTTCCCGAATAGCGGGAAAGGACGAGCAGTACTTC
CDR3aa: CASSSRIAGKDEQYF

abundance: few
j_gene: TRBJ1-1
d_gene: NA
v_gene: TRBV3-1
CDR3nt: TGTGCCAGCAGCCAAGATCGGGGGGGGAGGAGGACTGAAGCTTTCTTT
CDR3aa: CASSQDRGGRRTEAFF

abundance: many
j_gene: TRBJ1-4
d_gene: NA
v_gene: TRBV4-1
CDR3nt: TGCGCCAGCAGCGCCCGACAGGCTACTAATGAAAAACTGTTTTTT
CDR3aa: CASSARQATNEKLFF

abundance: NA
j_gene: TRBJ1-5
d_gene: NA
v_gene: TRBV7-2
CDR3nt: TGTGCCAGCAGCTATTACCACGGGGTTTATCAACCCCAGCATTTT
CDR3aa: CASSYYHGVYQPQHF

abundance: few
j_gene: TRBJ2-3
d_gene: TRBD1
v_gene: TRBV7-8
CDR3nt: TGTGCCAGCAGCACGCGATGGGGGACAGGGGCAATCACCGGAGGGGGGGATACGCAGTATTTT
CDR3aa: CASSTRWGTGAITGGGDTQYF

abundance: many
j_gene: TRBJ1-1
d_gene: NA
v_gene: TRBV9
CDR3nt: TGTGCCAGCAGCTCAGGTGACACTGAAGCTTTCTTT
CDR3aa: CASSSGDTEAFF

abundance: many
j_gene: TRBJ2-7
d_gene: NA
v_gene: TRBV7-9
CDR3nt: TGTGCCAGCAGCTCGTCGACAGGAGCCTACGAGCAGTACTTC
CDR3aa: CASSSSTGAYEQYF

abundance: NA
j_gene: TRBJ1-5
d_gene: NA
v_gene: TRBV7-8
CDR3nt: TGTGCCAGCAGCCTAGCATATTCGGGAACGGGTCAGCCCCAGCATTTT
CDR3aa: CASSLAYSGTGQPQHF

abundance: many
j_gene: TRBJ1-2
d_gene: TRBD1
v_gene: TRBV19
CDR3nt: TGTGCCAGTAGTGGACAGGGATTGTATGGCTACACCTTC
CDR3aa: CASSGQGLYGYTF

abundance: NA
j_gene: TRBJ2-6
d_gene: NA
v_gene: TRBV9
CDR3nt: TGTGCCAGCAGTGGGCCGGGCTTGAGGACTGAAGCTTTC
CDR3aa: CASSGPGLRTEAF

abundance: many
j_gene: TRBJ2-3
d_gene: NA
v_gene: TRBV10-1
CDR3nt: TGCGCCAGCAGTTCCCACACAGATACGCAGTATTTT
CDR3aa: CASSSHTDTQYF

abundance: many
j_gene: TRBJ2-2
d_gene: TRBD1
v_gene: TRBV5-1
CDR3nt: TGCGCCAGCAGCTACGGACAGGGAGCCGGGGAGCTGTTTTTT
CDR3aa: CASSYGQGAGELFF

abundance: NA
j_gene: TRBJ1-1
d_gene: NA
v_gene: TRBV2
CDR3nt: TGTGCCAGCAGTCCTACCGGCGGGGGTGAAGCCTTCTTT
CDR3aa: CASSPTGGGEAFF

abundance: many
j_gene: TRBJ1-1
d_gene: NA
v_gene: TRBV7-9
CDR3nt: TGTGCCAGTAGAGCCGGGGGTGAAGCTTTCTTT
CDR3aa: CASRAGGEAFF

abundance: many
j_gene: TRBJ2-3
d_gene: NA
v_gene: TRBV28
CDR3nt: TGTGCCAGCAGTTTCGATACGCAGTATTTT
CDR3aa: CASSFDTQYF

abundance: NA
j_gene: TRBJ1-2
d_gene: NA
v_gene: TRBV19
CDR3nt: TGTGCCAGTAGCCCAGGACAGCCCTATGGCTACACCTTC
CDR3aa: CASSPGQPYGYTF

abundance: NA
j_gene: TRBJ2-7
d_gene: NA
v_gene: TRBV28
CDR3nt: TGTGCCAGCGAAAGGTCTTTTGGCACTATAGCGGAACAATCCTACGAGCAGTACTTC
CDR3aa: CASERSFGTIAEQSYEQYF

abundance: NA
j_gene: TRBJ2-1
d_gene: NA
v_gene: TRBV10-3
CDR3nt: TGTGCCATCGCCCCCCCGGTGGCCAATGAGCAGTTCTTC
CDR3aa: CAIAPPVANEQFF

abundance: NA
j_gene: TRBJ1-6
d_gene: TRBD1
v_gene: TRBV7-2
CDR3nt: TGTGCCAGCAGTTTCGGGCAGGGGGATTCACCCCTCCACTTT
CDR3aa: CASSFGQGDSPLHF

abundance: NA
j_gene: TRBJ1-2
d_gene: NA
v_gene: TRBV29-1
CDR3nt: TGCAGCGTTGAAGGGGGGTATGGCTACACCTTC
CDR3aa: CSVEGGYGYTF

abundance: many
j_gene: TRBJ2-2
d_gene: TRBD2
v_gene: TRBV5-1
CDR3nt: TGCGCCAGCAGCTCGATAGCGGGAGCGGGTCGATACACCGGGGAGCTGTTTTTT
CDR3aa: CASSSIAGAGRYTGELFF

abundance: few
j_gene: TRBJ1-6
d_gene: TRBD1
v_gene: TRBV20-1
CDR3nt: TGCAGTGCTCCCGAGGCGGGACAGGGCAATTCACCCCTCCACTTT
CDR3aa: CSAPEAGQGNSPLHF

abundance: many
j_gene: TRBJ2-3
d_gene: TRBD1
v_gene: TRBV9
CDR3nt: TGTGCCAGCAGCACACGACAGGGAAGAACGACAGATACGCAGTATTTT
CDR3aa: CASSTRQGRTTDTQYF

abundance: once
j_gene: TRBJ1-2
d_gene: TRBD1
v_gene: TRBV7-2
CDR3nt: TGTGCCAGCAGCTTCAGGACAGGGGACAATGGCTACACCTTC
CDR3aa: CASSFRTGDNGYTF

abundance: many
j_gene: TRBJ2-7
d_gene: NA
v_gene: TRBV20-1
CDR3nt: TGCAGTGCTCCCAGGGGCCCTTACGAGCAGTACTTC
CDR3aa: CSAPRGPYEQYF

abundance: NA
j_gene: TRBJ2-5
d_gene: TRBD1
v_gene: TRBV28
CDR3nt: TGTGCCAGCAGCCCTGGGACAGTGGAAGAGACCCAGTACTTC
CDR3aa: CASSPGTVEETQYF

abundance: many
j_gene: TRBJ2-7
d_gene: NA
v_gene: TRBV29-1
CDR3nt: TGCAGCGCTAGAGAGGGGACCTACGAGCAGTACTTC
CDR3aa: CSAREGTYEQYF

abundance: NA
j_gene: TRBJ1-1
d_gene: NA
v_gene: TRBV10-3
CDR3nt: TGTGCCATCACTAGCCAAGGGGAAACTGAAGCTTTCTTT
CDR3aa: CAITSQGETEAFF